Sequencing of this T cell receptor (beta chain) was carried out in a study of long-term antiretroviral therapy in people with HIV. Study results and caveats: Blood dating 2004 to 2017 may reflect older ART regimens. Upon ART, diversity increased but remained lower than transplant donor controls.

Every sample had roughly 1-11 million cryopreserved PBMC in it before DNA extraction. This clone was observed once. Antigen: not known. At survey level, the immunoSEQ assay was run in its v3.0 version. Some clones are missing from TCRdb's copy, which holds only in-frame ones; the method was immunoSEQ multiplex PCR. The data hold fewer than 30,000 clones, with roughly 82% observed a single time. Trimming stripped 2 bases from V and 8 bases from J, with 12 bases between. From germline, CDR1 is ENHRY and CDR2 SYGVKD. The CDR3 loop spans 13 amino acids. The source of this sequence is a woman aged 30 to 39 with HIV. Sequencing was performed on unsorted PBMCs, taken 1.1 years before starting antiretroviral therapy. The genes are TRBV10-3 and TRBJ1-2; unclear D gene. CDR3 coding DNA: TGTGCCATCAGTGAGGCAGGCGCAACCGGCTACACCTTC. Protein: CAISEAGATGYTF.